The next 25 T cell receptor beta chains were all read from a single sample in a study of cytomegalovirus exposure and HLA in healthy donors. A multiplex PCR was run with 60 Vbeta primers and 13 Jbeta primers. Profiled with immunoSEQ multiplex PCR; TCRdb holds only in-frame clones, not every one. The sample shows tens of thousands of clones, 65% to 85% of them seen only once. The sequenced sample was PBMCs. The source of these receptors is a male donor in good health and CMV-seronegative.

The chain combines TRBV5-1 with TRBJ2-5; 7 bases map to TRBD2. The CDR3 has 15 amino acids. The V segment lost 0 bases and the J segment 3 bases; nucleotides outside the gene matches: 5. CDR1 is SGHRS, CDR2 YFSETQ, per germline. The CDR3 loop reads CASSLVLAQEETQYF. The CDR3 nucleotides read TGCGCCAGCAGCTTGGTACTAGCGCAGGAAGAGACCCAGTACTTC.

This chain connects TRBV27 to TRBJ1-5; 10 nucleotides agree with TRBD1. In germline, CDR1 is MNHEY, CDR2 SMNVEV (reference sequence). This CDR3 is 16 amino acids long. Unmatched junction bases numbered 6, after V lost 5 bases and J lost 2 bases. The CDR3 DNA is TGTGCCAGCAGTGTGGACAGGGGGTCGGGCAATCAGCCCCAGCATTTT. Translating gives CASSVDRGSGNQPQHF.

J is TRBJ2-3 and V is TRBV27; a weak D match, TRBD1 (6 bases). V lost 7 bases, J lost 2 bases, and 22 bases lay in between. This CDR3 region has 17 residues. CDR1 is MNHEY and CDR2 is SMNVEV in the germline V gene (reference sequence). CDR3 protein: CASTLLDRLGATDTQYF. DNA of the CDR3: TGTGCCAGCACCTTGCTAGACAGGCTAGGGGCCACAGATACGCAGTATTTT.

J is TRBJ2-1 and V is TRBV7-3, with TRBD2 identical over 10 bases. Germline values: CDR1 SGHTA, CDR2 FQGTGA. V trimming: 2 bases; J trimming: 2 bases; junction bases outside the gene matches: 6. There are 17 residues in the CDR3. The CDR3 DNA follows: TGTGCCAGCAGCTTAGCCGCTAGCGGGGGACCCTACAATGAGCAGTTCTTC. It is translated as CASSLAASGGPYNEQFF.

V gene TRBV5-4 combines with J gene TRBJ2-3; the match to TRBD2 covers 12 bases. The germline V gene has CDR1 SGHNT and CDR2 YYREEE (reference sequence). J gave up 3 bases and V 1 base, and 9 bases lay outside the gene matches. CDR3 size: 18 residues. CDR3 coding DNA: TGTGCCAGCAGCTTGACTAGCGGGGGGAGGAGTGGGACAGATACGCAGTATTTT. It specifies CASSLTSGGRSGTDTQYF.

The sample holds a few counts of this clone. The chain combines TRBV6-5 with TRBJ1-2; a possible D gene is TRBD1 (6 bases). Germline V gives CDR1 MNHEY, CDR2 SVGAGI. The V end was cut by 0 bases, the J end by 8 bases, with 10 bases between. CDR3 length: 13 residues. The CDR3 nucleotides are TGTGCCAGCAGTTACTCGGCAGGGGAGGGCTACACCTTC. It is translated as CASSYSAGEGYTF.

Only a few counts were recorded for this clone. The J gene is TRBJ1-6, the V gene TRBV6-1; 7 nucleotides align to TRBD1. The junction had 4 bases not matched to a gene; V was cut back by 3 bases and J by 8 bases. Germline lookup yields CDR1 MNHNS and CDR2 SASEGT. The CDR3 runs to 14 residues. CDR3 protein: CASSDRGTDSPLHF. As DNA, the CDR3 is TGTGCCAGCAGTGACAGGGGGACTGATTCACCCCTCCACTTT.

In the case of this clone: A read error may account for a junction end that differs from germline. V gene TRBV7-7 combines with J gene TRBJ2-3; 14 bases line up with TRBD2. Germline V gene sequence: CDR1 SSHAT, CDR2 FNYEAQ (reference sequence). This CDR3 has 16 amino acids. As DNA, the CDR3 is TGTGCTAGCAGCCCGCGACTAGCGGGGGGGCCTGATACGCAGTATTTT. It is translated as CASSPRLAGGPDTQYF.

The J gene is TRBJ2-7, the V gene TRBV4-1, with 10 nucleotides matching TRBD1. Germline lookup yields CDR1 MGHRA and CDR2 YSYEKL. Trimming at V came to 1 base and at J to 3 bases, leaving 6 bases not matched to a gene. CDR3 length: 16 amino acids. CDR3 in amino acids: CASSQAPGQGVYEQYF. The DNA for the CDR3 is TGCGCCAGCAGCCAAGCGCCTGGACAGGGGGTCTACGAGCAGTACTTC.

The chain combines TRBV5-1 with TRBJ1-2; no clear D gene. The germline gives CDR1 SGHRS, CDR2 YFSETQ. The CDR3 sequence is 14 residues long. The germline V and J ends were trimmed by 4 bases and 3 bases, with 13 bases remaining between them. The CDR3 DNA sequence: TGCGCCAGCAGCCGACTTGGGAGGGACTATGGCTACACCTTC. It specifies CASSRLGRDYGYTF.

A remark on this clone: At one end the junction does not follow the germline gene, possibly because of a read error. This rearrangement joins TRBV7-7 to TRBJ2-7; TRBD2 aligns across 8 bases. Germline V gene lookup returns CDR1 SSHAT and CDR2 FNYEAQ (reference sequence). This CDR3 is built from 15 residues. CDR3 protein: CASSGLGGGLHEQYF. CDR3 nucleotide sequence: TGTGCTAGCAGCGGTCTTGGCGGGGGGCTCCACGAGCAGTACTTC.

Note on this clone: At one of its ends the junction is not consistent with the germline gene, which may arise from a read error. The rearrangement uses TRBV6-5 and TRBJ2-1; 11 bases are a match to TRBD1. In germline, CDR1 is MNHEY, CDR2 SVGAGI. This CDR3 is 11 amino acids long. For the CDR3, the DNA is TGTGCCAGCAGTTCGGGACAGGGGGAGCTCTTC. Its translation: CASSSGQGELF.

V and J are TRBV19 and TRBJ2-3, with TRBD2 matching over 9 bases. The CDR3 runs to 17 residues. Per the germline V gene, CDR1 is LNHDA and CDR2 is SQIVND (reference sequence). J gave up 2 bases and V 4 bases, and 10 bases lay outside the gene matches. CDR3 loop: CASSTTLAGRTTDTQYF. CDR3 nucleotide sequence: TGTGCCAGTAGTACCACCCTAGCGGGGAGAACCACAGATACGCAGTATTTT.

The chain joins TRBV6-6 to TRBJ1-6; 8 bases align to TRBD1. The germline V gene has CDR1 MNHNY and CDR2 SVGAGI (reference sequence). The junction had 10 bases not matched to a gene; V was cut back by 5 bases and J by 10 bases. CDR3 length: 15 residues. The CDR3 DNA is TGTGCCAGCAGTCCCCAGGGGGCGTCGAACTCACCCCTCCACTTT. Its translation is CASSPQGASNSPLHF.

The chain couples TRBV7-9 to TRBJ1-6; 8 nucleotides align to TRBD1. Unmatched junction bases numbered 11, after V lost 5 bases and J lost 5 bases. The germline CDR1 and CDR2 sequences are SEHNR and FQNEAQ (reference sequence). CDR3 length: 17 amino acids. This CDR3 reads CASSAPRQGANNSPLHF. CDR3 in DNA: TGTGCCAGCAGCGCACCCAGGCAGGGGGCCAATAATTCACCCCTCCACTTT.

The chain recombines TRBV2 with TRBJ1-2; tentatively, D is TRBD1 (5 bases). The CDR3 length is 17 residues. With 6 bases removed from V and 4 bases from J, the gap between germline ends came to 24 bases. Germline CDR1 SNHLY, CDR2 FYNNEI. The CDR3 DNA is TGTGCCAGCAGCCTGGGGGAGGGCAGCCCCGGCACCTATGGCTACACCTTC. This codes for CASSLGEGSPGTYGYTF.

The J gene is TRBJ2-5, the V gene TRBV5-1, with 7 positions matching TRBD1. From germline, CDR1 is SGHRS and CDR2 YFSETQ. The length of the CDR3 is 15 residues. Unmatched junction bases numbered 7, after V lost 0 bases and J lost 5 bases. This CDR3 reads CASSLGVRGTETQYF. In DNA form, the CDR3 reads TGCGCCAGCAGCTTGGGAGTCAGGGGGACGGAGACCCAGTACTTC.

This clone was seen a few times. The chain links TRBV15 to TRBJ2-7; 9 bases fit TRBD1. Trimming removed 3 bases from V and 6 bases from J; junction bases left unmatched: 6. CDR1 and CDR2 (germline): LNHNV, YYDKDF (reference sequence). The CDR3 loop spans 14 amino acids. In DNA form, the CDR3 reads TGTGCCACCAGCAGGGAGGGACAGGGTCTCGAGCAGTACTTC. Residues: CATSREGQGLEQYF. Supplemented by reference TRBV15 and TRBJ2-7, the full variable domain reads DAMVIQNPRYQVTQFGKPVTLSCSQTLNHNVMYWYQQKSSQAPKLLFHYYDKDFNNEADTPDNFQSRRPNTSFCFLDIRSPGLGDTAMYLCATSREGQGLEQYFGPGTRLTVT.

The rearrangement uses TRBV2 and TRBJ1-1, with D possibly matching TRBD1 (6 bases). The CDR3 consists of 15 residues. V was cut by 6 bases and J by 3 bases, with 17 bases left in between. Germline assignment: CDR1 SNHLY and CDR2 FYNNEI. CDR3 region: CASRGWGGRDTEAFF. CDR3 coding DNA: TGTGCCAGCAGGGGGTGGGGGGGGCGGGACACTGAAGCTTTCTTT.

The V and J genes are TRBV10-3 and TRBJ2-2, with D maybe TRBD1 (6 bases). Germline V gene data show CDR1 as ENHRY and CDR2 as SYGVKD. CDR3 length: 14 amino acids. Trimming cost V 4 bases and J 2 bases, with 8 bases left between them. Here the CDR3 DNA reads TGTGCCATCAGTGCGGACAGCAACACCGGGGAGCTGTTTTTT. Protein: CAISADSNTGELFF.

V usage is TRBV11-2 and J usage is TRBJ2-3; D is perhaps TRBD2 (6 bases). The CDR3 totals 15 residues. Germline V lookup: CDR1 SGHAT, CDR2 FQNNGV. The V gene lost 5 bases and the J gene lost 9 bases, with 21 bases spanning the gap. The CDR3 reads CASSLIWGGVGTQYF. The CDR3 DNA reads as TGTGCCAGCAGCCTCATTTGGGGCGGGGTTGGGACGCAGTATTTT.

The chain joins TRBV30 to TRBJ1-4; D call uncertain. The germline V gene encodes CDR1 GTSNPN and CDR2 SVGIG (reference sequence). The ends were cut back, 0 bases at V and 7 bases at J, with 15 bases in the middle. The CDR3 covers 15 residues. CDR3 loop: CAWSVLGLEGEKLFF. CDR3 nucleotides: TGTGCCTGGAGTGTACTTGGCCTCGAGGGTGAAAAACTGTTTTTT.

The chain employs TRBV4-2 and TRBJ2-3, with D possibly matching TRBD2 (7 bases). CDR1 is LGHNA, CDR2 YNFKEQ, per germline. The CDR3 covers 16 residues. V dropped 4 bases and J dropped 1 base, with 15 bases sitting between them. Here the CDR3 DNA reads TGTGCCAGCAGCCGAGAGGGGCGGGGGCGCACAGATACGCAGTATTTT. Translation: CASSREGRGRTDTQYF.

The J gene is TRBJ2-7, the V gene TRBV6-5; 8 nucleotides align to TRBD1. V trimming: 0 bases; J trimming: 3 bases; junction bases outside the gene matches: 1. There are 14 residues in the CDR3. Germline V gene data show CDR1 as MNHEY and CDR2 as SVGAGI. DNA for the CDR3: TGTGCCAGCAGTTACTCCGGGACAGGCTACGAGCAGTACTTC. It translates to CASSYSGTGYEQYF.

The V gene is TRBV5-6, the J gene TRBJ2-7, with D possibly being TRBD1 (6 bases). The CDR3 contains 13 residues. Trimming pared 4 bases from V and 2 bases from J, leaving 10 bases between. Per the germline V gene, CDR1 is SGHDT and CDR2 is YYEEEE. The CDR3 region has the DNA TGTGCCAGCAGCGTGACAGGTCCCTACGAGCAGTACTTC. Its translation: CASSVTGPYEQYF.